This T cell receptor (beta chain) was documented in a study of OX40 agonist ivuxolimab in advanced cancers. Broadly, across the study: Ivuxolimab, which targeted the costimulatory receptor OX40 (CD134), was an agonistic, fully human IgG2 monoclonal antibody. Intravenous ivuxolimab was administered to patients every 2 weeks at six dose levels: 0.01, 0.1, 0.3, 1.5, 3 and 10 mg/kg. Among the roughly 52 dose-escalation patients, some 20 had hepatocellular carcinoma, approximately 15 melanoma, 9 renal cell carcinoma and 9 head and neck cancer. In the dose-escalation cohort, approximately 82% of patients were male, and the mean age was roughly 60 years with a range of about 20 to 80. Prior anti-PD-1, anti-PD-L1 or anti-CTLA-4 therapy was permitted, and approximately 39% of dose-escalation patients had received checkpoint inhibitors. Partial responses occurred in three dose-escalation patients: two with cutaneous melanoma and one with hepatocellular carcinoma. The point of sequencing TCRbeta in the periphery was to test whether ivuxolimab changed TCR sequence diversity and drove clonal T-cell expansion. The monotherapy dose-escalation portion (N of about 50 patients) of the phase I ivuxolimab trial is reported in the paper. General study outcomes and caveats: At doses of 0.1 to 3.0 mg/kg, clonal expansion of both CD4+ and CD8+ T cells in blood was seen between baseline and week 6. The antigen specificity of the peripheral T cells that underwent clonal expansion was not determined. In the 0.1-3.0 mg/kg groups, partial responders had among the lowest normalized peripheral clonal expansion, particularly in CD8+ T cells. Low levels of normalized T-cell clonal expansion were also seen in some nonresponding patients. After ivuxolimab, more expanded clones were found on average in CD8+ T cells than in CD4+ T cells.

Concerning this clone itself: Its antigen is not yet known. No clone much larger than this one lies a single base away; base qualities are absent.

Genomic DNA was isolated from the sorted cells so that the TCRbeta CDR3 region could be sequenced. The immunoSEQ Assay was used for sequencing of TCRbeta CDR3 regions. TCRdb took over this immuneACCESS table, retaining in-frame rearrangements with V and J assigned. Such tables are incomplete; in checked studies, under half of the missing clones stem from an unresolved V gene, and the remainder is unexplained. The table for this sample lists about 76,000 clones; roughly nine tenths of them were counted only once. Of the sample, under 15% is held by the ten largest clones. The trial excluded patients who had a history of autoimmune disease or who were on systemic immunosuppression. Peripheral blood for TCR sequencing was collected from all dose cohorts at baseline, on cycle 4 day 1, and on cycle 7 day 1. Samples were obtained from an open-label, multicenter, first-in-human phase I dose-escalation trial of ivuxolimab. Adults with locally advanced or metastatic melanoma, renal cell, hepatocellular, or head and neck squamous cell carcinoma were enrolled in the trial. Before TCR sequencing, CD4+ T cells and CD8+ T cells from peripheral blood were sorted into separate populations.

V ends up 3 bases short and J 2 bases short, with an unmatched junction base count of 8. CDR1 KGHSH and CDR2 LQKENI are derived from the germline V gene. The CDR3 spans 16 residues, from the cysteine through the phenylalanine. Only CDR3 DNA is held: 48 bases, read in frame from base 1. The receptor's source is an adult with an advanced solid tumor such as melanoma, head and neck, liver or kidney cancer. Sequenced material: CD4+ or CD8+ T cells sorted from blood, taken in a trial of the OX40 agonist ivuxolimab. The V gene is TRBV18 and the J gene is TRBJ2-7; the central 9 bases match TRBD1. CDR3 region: CASSPTTGGITYEQYF. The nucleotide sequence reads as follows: TGTGCCAGCTCACCTACGACAGGGGGGATTACCTACGAGCAGTACTTC.